Presented here are 11 T cell receptor beta chains from one specimen sequenced in a study of follicular helper T cells after annual influenza vaccination. The assay was immunoSEQ multiplex PCR, and TCRdb's table has in-frame clones only and misses some. The sample contains approximately 13,000 clones, about 77% of which appear only once. Time point defined: 2015-2016 season, pre-vaccination. The specimen was CXCR5- memory CD4+ T cells sorted from blood, collected on the day of influenza vaccination. The receptor set was obtained from an adult who received the influenza vaccine.

This clone was counted only a few times. The chain employs TRBV27 and TRBJ1-6; D gene unclear. The CDR3 consists of 16 residues. Germline-derived CDR1 and CDR2 are MNHEY and SMNVEV (reference sequence). Trimming shortened V by 3 bases and J by 3 bases, and 12 bases separated the two germline ends. The CDR3 DNA sequence: TGTGCCAGCAGTTTTGGTCAGAGGCACTATAATTCACCCCTCCACTTT. As protein: CASSFGQRHYNSPLHF.

This clone was detected only once. The chain couples TRBV9 to TRBJ1-6; D call uncertain. The V end lost 0 bases, the J end lost 10 bases, and 8 bases lay between the germline ends. There are 13 residues in the CDR3. Germline values: CDR1 SGDLS, CDR2 YYNGEE. Here the CDR3 reads CASSVGLGSPLHF. Here the CDR3 DNA reads TGTGCCAGCAGCGTAGGTCTTGGGTCACCCCTCCACTTT.

This chain links TRBV15 with TRBJ2-7; possibly TRBD1 for D (5 bases). Germline values: CDR1 LNHNV, CDR2 YYDKDF (reference sequence). The V end lost 2 bases, the J end lost 3 bases, and 11 bases lay between the germline ends. This CDR3 has 14 residues. The CDR3 DNA is TGTGCCACCAGCAGACAGGGTAAGAGCTACGAGCAGTACTTC. Its translation: CATSRQGKSYEQYF.

The chain joins TRBV19 to TRBJ1-3; no definite D call. CDR1 is LNHDA and CDR2 is SQIVND in the germline V gene (reference sequence). The CDR3 is made up of 15 amino acids. With 3 bases removed from V and 0 bases from J, the gap between germline ends came to 9 bases. The CDR3 coding sequence is TGTGCCAGTAGTATGCAGACCTACTCTGGAAACACCATATATTTT. Protein sequence: CASSMQTYSGNTIYF.

The chain couples TRBV6-5 to TRBJ2-7, with D maybe TRBD2 (5 bases). Trimming stripped 5 bases from V and 7 bases from J, with 9 bases between. From germline, CDR1 is MNHEY and CDR2 SVGAGI. This CDR3 has 11 residues. Written as DNA, the CDR3 is TGTGCCAGCAGTATAGCGTCGGAGCAGTACTTC. This encodes CASSIASEQYF.

The chain is built from TRBV19 and TRBJ1-1, with D perhaps TRBD1 (6 bases). Trimming pared 4 bases from V and 3 bases from J, leaving 9 bases between. CDR1 is LNHDA, CDR2 SQIVND, per germline (reference sequence). This CDR3 spans 13 amino acids. The DNA for the CDR3 is TGTGCCAGTAGTAGCGGACAGTACACTGAAGCTTTCTTT. Encoded protein: CASSSGQYTEAFF.

This clone has just one count. The V call is TRBV5-1, the J call TRBJ2-2; D ambiguous. The CDR3 contains 15 residues. Trimming took 0 bases from V and 7 from J, leaving 13 bases between them. Germline loops: CDR1 SGHRS, CDR2 YFSETQ. The CDR3 reads CASSLAGVGDGELFF. CDR3 bases: TGCGCCAGCAGCTTGGCCGGTGTTGGGGACGGGGAGCTGTTTTTT.

V and J are TRBV4-3 and TRBJ1-3; D unclear. The ends were cut back, 0 bases at V and 0 bases at J, with 6 bases in the middle. Germline V lookup: CDR1 LGHNA, CDR2 YSLEER. This CDR3 has 15 amino acids. CDR3 loop: CASSQDGLSGNTIYF. The CDR3 nucleotides read TGCGCCAGCAGCCAAGATGGGCTCTCTGGAAACACCATATATTTT.

The gene calls are TRBV6-6 and TRBJ2-1, with D possibly being TRBD1 (6 bases). This CDR3 has 12 amino acids. V was trimmed by 1 base and J by 12 bases, leaving 10 bases between them. Germline-derived CDR1 and CDR2 are MNHNY and SVGAGI (reference sequence). The CDR3, as DNA: TGTGCCAGCAGTTACTACAAGGGGGTGCAGTTCTTC. This gives the protein CASSYYKGVQFF.

The rearrangement links TRBV19 to TRBJ1-2, with TRBD1 matching 8 bases. From germline, CDR1 is LNHDA and CDR2 SQIVND (reference sequence). This CDR3 region has 15 residues. V was clipped by 7 bases and J by 4 bases; unmatched bases: 11. CDR3 in DNA: TGTGCCAGTACCGTGGACAGGGTAGACTTCTATGGCTACACCTTC. It encodes CASTVDRVDFYGYTF.

This chain uses TRBV7-7 with TRBJ2-2; 9 nucleotides align to TRBD1. The junction had 5 bases not matched to a gene; V was cut back by 3 bases and J by 3 bases. The V gene's germline CDR1 is SSHAT and CDR2 FNYEAQ (reference sequence). The CDR3 spans 16 residues. The CDR3: CASSLGQGVDTGELFF. The CDR3 DNA reads TGTGCCAGCAGCTTGGGACAGGGCGTTGACACCGGGGAGCTGTTTTTT.